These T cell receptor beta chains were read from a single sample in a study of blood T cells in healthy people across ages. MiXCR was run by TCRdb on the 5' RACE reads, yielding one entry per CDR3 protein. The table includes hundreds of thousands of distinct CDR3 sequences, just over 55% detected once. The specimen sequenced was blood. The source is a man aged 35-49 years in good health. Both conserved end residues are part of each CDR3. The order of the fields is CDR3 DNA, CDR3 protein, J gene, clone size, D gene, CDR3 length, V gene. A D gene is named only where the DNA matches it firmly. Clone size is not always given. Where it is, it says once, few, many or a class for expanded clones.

TGTGCCAGCAGTTCCCCATACGAGAGCTCCTACAATGAGCAGTTCTTC CASSSPYESSYNEQFF TRBJ2-1 NA NA 16 TRBV27
TGCAGCGTTGAAGTTCGTGCTAGTGATCCAGATACGCAGTATTTT CSVEVRASDPDTQYF TRBJ2-3 few NA 15 TRBV29-1
TGCAGTGCTAGGGGACAGGGGGCGAGCGCCTACGAGCAGTACTTC CSARGQGASAYEQYF TRBJ2-7 NA TRBD1 15 TRBV20-1
TGTGCCAGCAGTGGGGTTCTAGGCGAGCAGTACTTC CASSGVLGEQYF TRBJ2-7 NA NA 12 TRBV6-1
TGTGTCAGCAGCTTTCCGGCGGGAGGGATGAGGGTGGATGAGCAGTACTTC CVSSFPAGGMRVDEQYF TRBJ2-7 NA TRBD2 17 TRBV5-4
TGTGCCAGCTCACCGGGACAGGGGAGAAGCGGGGCCAACGTCCTGACTTTC CASSPGQGRSGANVLTF TRBJ2-6 NA TRBD1 17 TRBV18
TGTGCCAGCAAGGAGGATTCGTGGTACTTC CASKEDSWYF TRBJ2-5 NA NA 10 TRBV6-2/TRBV6-3
TGTGCCAGCAGATCCCTACCTTTAGGCGAGACCCAGTACTTC CASRSLPLGETQYF TRBJ2-5 NA NA 14 TRBV27
TGTGCCAGCAGCTCGAATAAGGAGACCCAGTACTTC CASSSNKETQYF TRBJ2-5 NA NA 12 TRBV7-2
TGTGCCAGCAGTACCGGACAATCTAACTATGGCTACACCTTC CASSTGQSNYGYTF TRBJ1-2 few NA 14 TRBV5-6
TGCAGCGTTGCGACTAGCGGGAGCCCCGAGCAGTACTTC CSVATSGSPEQYF TRBJ2-7 few TRBD2 13 TRBV29-1
TGCAGCGGACGACTAGCTGGAGAGACCCAGTACTTC CSGRLAGETQYF TRBJ2-5 many TRBD2 12 TRBV29-1
TGCGCCAGCAGCGGATCCGGGACACTTGGGGAGACCCAGTACTTC CASSGSGTLGETQYF TRBJ2-5 once NA 15 TRBV5-1
TGTGCCAGCAGCCAAGAGCTAGGCGGGTCCTACGAGCAGTACTTC CASSQELGGSYEQYF TRBJ2-7 few NA 15 TRBV4-2
TGTGCCAGCAGTTTGATGAGGGAGGGACAGCCCCAGCATTTT CASSLMREGQPQHF TRBJ1-5 NA NA 14 TRBV12-3/TRBV12-4
TGTGCCAGCAGTTACTCGGGCGGCTCCACAGATACGCAGTATTTT CASSYSGGSTDTQYF TRBJ2-3 NA NA 15 TRBV6-6
TGTGCCAGCAGCTTTGGGGAGATAGGAGGCTACACCTTC CASSFGEIGGYTF TRBJ1-2 few NA 13 TRBV7-9
TGTGCCAGCAGCTCCCTCGAGGGGGACGGGGCCTTCTCTGGGGCCAACGTCCTGACTTTC CASSSLEGDGAFSGANVLTF TRBJ2-6 NA NA 20 TRBV5-6
TGTGCCGACCCCCAGATATGTCATCAGCCCCAGCATTTT CADPQICHQPQHF TRBJ1-5 NA NA 13 TRBV28
TGCAGTGTCATGTCAGGGGGGTACACTGAAGCTTTCTTT CSVMSGGYTEAFF TRBJ1-1 NA TRBD1 13 TRBV20-1
TGTGCCAGCAGCCAGGGAGGGTTAACCTCCTACGAGCAGTACTTC CASSQGGLTSYEQYF TRBJ2-7 NA TRBD2 15 TRBV3-1
TGTGCCAGCAGCCAAGATATCGGTATTTCCTATGGCTACACCTTC CASSQDIGISYGYTF TRBJ1-2 NA NA 15 TRBV4-2
TGTGCCAGCAGTGCGACCAGCCTCTACGAGCAGTACTTC CASSATSLYEQYF TRBJ2-7 NA NA 13 TRBV6-6
TGCAGTGCTGTAGCGGGGTCAAATGAGCAGTTCTTC CSAVAGSNEQFF TRBJ2-1 many TRBD2 12 TRBV20-1
TGTGCCAGCAGTTCTAACACCAGATGGGATACGCAGTATTTT CASSSNTRWDTQYF TRBJ2-3 few NA 14 TRBV6-6
TGTGCCAGCAGCTTAGGACTAGCGGGGGGAGGTGGAGATACGCAGTATTTT CASSLGLAGGGGDTQYF TRBJ2-3 once TRBD2 17 TRBV7-3
TGCAGCGTTGTTAGTGAACGGGGCTACGAGCAGTACTTC CSVVSERGYEQYF TRBJ2-7 few NA 13 TRBV29-1
TGTGCCAGCTCACCAGAGCAGGGCTACGAGCAGTACTTC CASSPEQGYEQYF TRBJ2-7 NA NA 13 TRBV18
TGTGCCAGCAGCGCTGGAGGTCCGGGCGAGCAGTACTTC CASSAGGPGEQYF TRBJ2-7 NA NA 13 TRBV7-6
TGTGCCAGCATCCCTCGGGGGGTACGCTACGAGCAGTACTTC CASIPRGVRYEQYF TRBJ2-7 NA TRBD2 14 TRBV9
TGTGCCAGCACCCGAGAAGGACTAGCGGGAGGGGGGAGGCCCCAGTACTTC CASTREGLAGGGRPQYF TRBJ2-7 few TRBD2 17 TRBV7-2
TGTGCCTGGAAGCCAGGAATTCGGTGGGGCTACACCTTC CAWKPGIRWGYTF TRBJ1-2 NA NA 13 TRBV30
TGTGCCAGCAGCCAAGGGACCCTCGAGTATGGCTACACCTTC CASSQGTLEYGYTF TRBJ1-2 NA NA 14 TRBV14
TGTGCCAGTAGTATTAAACAGGAGAGCTCCTGGGTAGACTATGGCTACACCTTC CASSIKQESSWVDYGYTF TRBJ1-2 few NA 18 TRBV19
TGTGCCACCAGCAGAGCCGAAGGAGGGGGGGCCGGTAATGAGCAGTTCTTC CATSRAEGGGAGNEQFF TRBJ2-1 NA NA 17 TRBV15
TGCAGTGCTGTCCAAGCGGGGGGGTTAAACATTCAGTACTTC CSAVQAGGLNIQYF TRBJ2-4 few TRBD2 14 TRBV20-1
TGTGCCAGCAGCTCGGCGCGGGGGTGGTACGAGCAGTACTTC CASSSARGWYEQYF TRBJ2-7 NA TRBD2 14 TRBV5-6
TGTGCCAGCAGCTTAGCGCGACCGTATGGCTACACCTTC CASSLARPYGYTF TRBJ1-2 NA NA 13 TRBV7-9
TGCAGTGCTAGAGAGGGGAGTATTAGTTTCTTGGAGACCCAGTACTTC CSAREGSISFLETQYF TRBJ2-5 NA NA 16 TRBV20-1
TGTGCCAGCAGTTTAACAGGGGCAGCTAACTATGGCTACACCTTC CASSLTGAANYGYTF TRBJ1-2 few TRBD1 15 TRBV6-6
TGTGCCAGCACTCGGGATTTTCTTAGCTATGGCTACACCTTC CASTRDFLSYGYTF TRBJ1-2 few NA 14 TRBV12-3/TRBV12-4
TGTGCCAGCAGTCTCGGGACAGGGCCCAATGAGCAGTTCTTC CASSLGTGPNEQFF TRBJ2-1 NA TRBD1 14 TRBV28
TGCGCCAGCAGCGTACAGGGGTGGGAGACCCAGTACTTC CASSVQGWETQYF TRBJ2-5 once TRBD1 13 TRBV5-1
TGTGCCAGCAGCCAACGGGATGATTCACCCCTCCACTTT CASSQRDDSPLHF TRBJ1-6 few NA 13 TRBV3-1
TGTGCCAGCAGCCCATCAGGGGCGCGTGAGGAAAAACTGTTTTTT CASSPSGAREEKLFF TRBJ1-4 NA NA 15 TRBV7-8
TGTGCCAGCAGCTTAGACGTCGGATCTGGTGGGGGAAACATTCAGTACTTC CASSLDVGSGGGNIQYF TRBJ2-4 NA NA 17 TRBV7-9
TGTGCCAGCGGGGTTCGGCAGAATCAGCCCCAGCATTTT CASGVRQNQPQHF TRBJ1-5 NA NA 13 TRBV28
TGCGCCAGTAGCCTCGACAGTCTCGGAGATGCGCAGTATTTT CASSLDSLGDAQYF TRBJ2-3 once NA 14 TRBV4-3
TGTGCCAGCGATGCTGGTGGGAACTATGGCTACACCTTC CASDAGGNYGYTF TRBJ1-2 NA NA 13 TRBV6-1
TGCGCCAGCAGCCAAGAGGGGCCAGGGAGAGCTTTCTTT CASSQEGPGRAFF TRBJ1-1 NA NA 13 TRBV4-1
TGTGCCAGCAGCCAAGATTGGGGGACCAATGAGCAGTTCTTC CASSQDWGTNEQFF TRBJ2-1 few NA 14 TRBV4-2
TGTGCCAGCAGTGAAGCGGGCGGTCTGGGAGGCACAGATACGCAGTATTTT CASSEAGGLGGTDTQYF TRBJ2-3 NA NA 17 TRBV6-1
TGTGCCAGCAGCTTAGTCATCGGGTTCTTCTCTGGGGCCAACGTCCTGACTTTC CASSLVIGFFSGANVLTF TRBJ2-6 NA NA 18 TRBV7-9
TGTGCCAGCAGGTCAGGGGCGGGGAACTACAATGAGCAGTTCTTC CASRSGAGNYNEQFF TRBJ2-1 few NA 15 TRBV9
TGTGCCAGCAGCTACCCGACAGCCACATGGAGTGAGCAGTTCTTC CASSYPTATWSEQFF TRBJ2-1 NA NA 15 TRBV7-9
TGTGCCAGCAGCCAAGGGCAGCACTCCCAAGAGACCCAGTACTTC CASSQGQHSQETQYF TRBJ2-5 NA NA 15 TRBV3-1
TGCGCCAGCAGCTCACCTAGCGGACAAGAGACCCAGTACTTC CASSSPSGQETQYF TRBJ2-5 NA TRBD2 14 TRBV5-1
TGTGCCAGCAGCCTGGCCCCTTTGGGAGATACGCAGTATTTT CASSLAPLGDTQYF TRBJ2-3 NA NA 14 TRBV7-7
TGTGCCAGCTTAGGACCGGGACAGGAGTACTTC CASLGPGQEYF TRBJ2-7 NA TRBD1 11 TRBV2
TGTGCCAGCAGCTTATGGCAGGACCTAGGGGAGACCCAGTACTTC CASSLWQDLGETQYF TRBJ2-5 once NA 15 TRBV7-9